The source of this T cell receptor (beta chain) is a study of patients and donors after allogeneic stem cell transplantation. TCRdb ran MiXCR on the RT-PCR reads and lists one entry per CDR3 protein. The data show about 410,000 distinct CDR3 sequences, around 16% seen once. The ends lost 5 bases at V and 0 bases at J; junction bases unmatched: 6. The CDR3 is made up of 16 amino acids. Germline V gives CDR1 LNHDA, CDR2 SQIVND (reference sequence). The TCR originated in a human donor who was either an allogeneic HSCT recipient or a stem cell or donor lymphocyte infusion donor (not recorded which). It is not recorded whose cells these are; they may come from a transplant donor. The sequencing input was blood, either unsorted or a sorted T cell fraction (not recorded which). The chain is built from TRBV19 and TRBJ2-4; TRBD1 agrees at 8 bases. Written as DNA, the CDR3 is TGTGCCAGTAGTCGGGGACAGGTTTTAGCCAAAAACATTCAGTACTTC. Its protein product is CASSRGQVLAKNIQYF.